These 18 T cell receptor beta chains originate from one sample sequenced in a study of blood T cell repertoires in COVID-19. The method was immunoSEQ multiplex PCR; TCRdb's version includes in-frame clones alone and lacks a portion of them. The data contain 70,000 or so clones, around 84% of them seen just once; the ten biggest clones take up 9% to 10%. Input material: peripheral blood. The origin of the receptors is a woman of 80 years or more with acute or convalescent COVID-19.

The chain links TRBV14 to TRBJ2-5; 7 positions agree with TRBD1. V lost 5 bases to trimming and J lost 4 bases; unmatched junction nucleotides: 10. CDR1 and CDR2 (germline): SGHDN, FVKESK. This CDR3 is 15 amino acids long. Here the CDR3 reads CASSVLGTAGETQYF. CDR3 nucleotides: TGTGCCAGCAGCGTTCTCGGGACAGCCGGAGAGACCCAGTACTTC.

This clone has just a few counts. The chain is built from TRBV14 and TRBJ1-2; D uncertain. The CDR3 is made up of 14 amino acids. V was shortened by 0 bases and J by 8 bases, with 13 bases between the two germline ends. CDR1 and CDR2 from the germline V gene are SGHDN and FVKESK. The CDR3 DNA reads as TGTGCCAGCAGCCAAGACTCAAGGAGAATCGGCTACACCTTC. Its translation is CASSQDSRRIGYTF. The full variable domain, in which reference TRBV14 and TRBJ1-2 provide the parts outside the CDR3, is EAGVTQFPSHSVIEKGQTVTLRCDPISGHDNLYWYRRVMGKEIKFLLHFVKESKQDESGMPNNRFLAERTGGTYSTLKVQPAELEDSGVYFCASSQDSRRIGYTFGSGTRLTVV.

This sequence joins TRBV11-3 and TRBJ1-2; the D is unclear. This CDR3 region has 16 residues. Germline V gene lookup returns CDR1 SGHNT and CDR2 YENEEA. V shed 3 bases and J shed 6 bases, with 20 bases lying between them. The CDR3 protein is CASSLPPLDIHDGYTF. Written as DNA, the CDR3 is TGTGCCAGCAGCTTGCCCCCTCTTGATATACATGATGGCTACACCTTC.

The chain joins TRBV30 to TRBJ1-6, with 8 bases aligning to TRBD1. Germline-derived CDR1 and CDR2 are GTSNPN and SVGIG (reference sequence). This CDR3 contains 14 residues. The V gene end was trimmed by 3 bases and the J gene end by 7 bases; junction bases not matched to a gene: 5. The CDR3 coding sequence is TGTGCCTGGAGGCCGGGACAGGTGAATTCACCCCTCCACTTT. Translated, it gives CAWRPGQVNSPLHF. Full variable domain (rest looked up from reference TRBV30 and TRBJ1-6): SQTIHQWPATLVQPVGSPLSLECTVEGTSNPNLYWYRQAAGRGLQLLFYSVGIGQISSEVPQNLSASRPQDRQFILSSKKLLLSDSGFYLCAWRPGQVNSPLHFGNGTRLTVT.

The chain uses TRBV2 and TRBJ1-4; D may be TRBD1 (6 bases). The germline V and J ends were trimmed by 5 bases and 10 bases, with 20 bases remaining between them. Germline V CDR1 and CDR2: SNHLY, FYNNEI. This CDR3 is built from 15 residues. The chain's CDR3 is CASSSGEGGPGKLFF. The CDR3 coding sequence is TGTGCCAGCAGTAGTGGAGAGGGGGGGCCTGGAAAACTGTTTTTT.

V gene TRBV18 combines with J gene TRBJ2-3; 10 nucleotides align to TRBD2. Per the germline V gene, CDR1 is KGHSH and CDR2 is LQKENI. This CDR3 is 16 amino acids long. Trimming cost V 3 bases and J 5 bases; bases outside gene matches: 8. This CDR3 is CASSPWLSGGGDTQYF. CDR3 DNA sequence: TGTGCCAGCTCACCTTGGCTCAGCGGGGGGGGAGATACGCAGTATTTT.

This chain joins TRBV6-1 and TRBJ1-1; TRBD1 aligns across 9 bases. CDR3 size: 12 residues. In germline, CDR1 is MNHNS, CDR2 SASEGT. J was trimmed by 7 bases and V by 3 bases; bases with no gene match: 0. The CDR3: CASSEGQGEAFF. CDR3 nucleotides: TGTGCCAGCAGTGAGGGACAGGGTGAAGCTTTCTTT.

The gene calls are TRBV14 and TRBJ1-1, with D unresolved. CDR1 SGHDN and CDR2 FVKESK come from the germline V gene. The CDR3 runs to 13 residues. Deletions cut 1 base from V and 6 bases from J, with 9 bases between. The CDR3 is CASSQGYNSEAFF. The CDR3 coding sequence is TGTGCCAGCAGCCAAGGTTACAATTCTGAAGCTTTCTTT.

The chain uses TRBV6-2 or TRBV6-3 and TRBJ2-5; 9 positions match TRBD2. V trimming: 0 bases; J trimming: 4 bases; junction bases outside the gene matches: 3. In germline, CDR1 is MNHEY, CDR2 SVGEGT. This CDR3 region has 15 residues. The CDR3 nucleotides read TGTGCCAGCAGTTACTCCGGAGCGGGGGGAGAGACCCAGTACTTC. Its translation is CASSYSGAGGETQYF.

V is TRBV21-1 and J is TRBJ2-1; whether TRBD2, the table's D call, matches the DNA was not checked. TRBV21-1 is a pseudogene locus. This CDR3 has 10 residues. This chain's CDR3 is CASRRVEQFF. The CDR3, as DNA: TGTGCCAGCCGAAGAGTTGAGCAGTTCTTC.

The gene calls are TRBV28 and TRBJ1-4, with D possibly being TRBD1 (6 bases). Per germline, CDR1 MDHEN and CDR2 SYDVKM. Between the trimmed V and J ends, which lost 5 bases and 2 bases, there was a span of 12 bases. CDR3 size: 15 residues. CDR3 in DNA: TGTGCCAGCAGTGCCTCCAGGGGTACTAATGAAAAACTGTTTTTT. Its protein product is CASSASRGTNEKLFF.

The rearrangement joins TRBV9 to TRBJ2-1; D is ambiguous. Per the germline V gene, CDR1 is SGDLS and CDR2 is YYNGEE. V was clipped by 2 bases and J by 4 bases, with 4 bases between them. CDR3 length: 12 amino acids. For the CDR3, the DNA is TGTGCCAGCAGCGTCAGGTACAATGAGCAGTTCTTC. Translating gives CASSVRYNEQFF.

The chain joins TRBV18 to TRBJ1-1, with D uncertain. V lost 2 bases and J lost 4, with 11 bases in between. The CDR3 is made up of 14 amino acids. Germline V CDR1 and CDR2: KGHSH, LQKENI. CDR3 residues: CASSPAVVGTEAFF. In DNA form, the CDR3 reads TGTGCCAGCTCACCAGCGGTGGTGGGCACTGAAGCTTTCTTT.

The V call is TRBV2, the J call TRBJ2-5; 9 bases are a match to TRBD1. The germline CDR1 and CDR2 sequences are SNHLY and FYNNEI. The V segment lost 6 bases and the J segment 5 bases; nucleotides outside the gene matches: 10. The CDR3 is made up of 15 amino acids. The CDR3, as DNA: TGTGCCAGCAGGGGACAGGGTTTGGGAAAGGAGACCCAGTACTTC. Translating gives CASRGQGLGKETQYF.

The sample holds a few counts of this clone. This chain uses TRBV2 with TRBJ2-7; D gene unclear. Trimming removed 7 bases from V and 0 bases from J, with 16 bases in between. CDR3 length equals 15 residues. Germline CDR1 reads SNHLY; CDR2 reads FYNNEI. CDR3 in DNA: TGTGCCAGCAAACGGATAGCCGTCGTCTCCTACGAGCAGTACTTC. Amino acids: CASKRIAVVSYEQYF. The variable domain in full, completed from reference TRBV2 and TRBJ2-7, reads EPEVTQTPSHQVTQMGQEVILRCVPISNHLYFYWYRQILGQKVEFLVSFYNNEISEKSEIFDDQFSVERPDGSNFTLKIRSTKLEDSAMYFCASKRIAVVSYEQYFGPGTRLTVT.

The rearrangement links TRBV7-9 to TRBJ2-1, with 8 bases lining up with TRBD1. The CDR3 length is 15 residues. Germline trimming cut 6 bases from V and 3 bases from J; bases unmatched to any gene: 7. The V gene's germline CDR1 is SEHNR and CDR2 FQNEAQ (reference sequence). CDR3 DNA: TGTGCCAGCAGGAGTCCGGGACAGGACTACAATGAGCAGTTCTTC. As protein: CASRSPGQDYNEQFF.

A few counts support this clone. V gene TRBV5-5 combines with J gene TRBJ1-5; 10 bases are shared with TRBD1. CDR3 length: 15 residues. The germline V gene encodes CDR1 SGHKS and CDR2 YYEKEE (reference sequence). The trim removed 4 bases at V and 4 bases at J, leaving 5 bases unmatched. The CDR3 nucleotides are TGTGCCAGCAGCCAGACAGGGGGCGCGAATCAGCCCCAGCATTTT. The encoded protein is CASSQTGGANQPQHF.

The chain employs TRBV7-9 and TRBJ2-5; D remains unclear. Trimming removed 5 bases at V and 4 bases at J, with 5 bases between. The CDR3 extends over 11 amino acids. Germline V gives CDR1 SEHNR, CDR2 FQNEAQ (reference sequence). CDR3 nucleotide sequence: TGTGCCAGCAGCCCGCGAGAGACCCAGTACTTC. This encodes CASSPRETQYF. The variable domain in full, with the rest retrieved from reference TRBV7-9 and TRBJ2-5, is DTGVSQNPRHKITKRGQNVTFRCDPISEHNRLYWYRQTLGQGPEFLTYFQNEAQLEKSRLLSDRFSAERPKGSFSTLEIQRTEQGDSAMYLCASSPRETQYFGPGTRLLVL.